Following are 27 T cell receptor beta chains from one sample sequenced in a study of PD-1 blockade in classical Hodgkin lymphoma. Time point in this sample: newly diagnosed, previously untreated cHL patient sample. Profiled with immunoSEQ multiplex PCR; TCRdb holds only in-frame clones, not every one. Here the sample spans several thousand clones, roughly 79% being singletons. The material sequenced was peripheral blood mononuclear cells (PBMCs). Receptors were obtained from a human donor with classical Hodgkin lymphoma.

CDR3 nucleotides: TGTGCCAGCAGCCTAAATAGGGGAGAGGGCTACACCTTC. This codes for CASSLNRGEGYTF. The chain is built from TRBV7-2 and TRBJ1-2; TRBD1 is a possible D gene (5 bases). This CDR3 has 13 amino acids. The germline gives CDR1 SGHTA, CDR2 FQGNSA. Trimming left V 5 bases short and J 8 bases short, with 15 bases between. Filled out from reference TRBV7-2 and TRBJ1-2, the complete variable domain reads GAGVSQSPSNKVTEKGKDVELRCDPISGHTALYWYRQSLGQGLEFLIYFQGNSAPDKSGLPSDRFSAERTGGSVSTLTIQRTQQEDSAVYLCASSLNRGEGYTFGSGTRLTVV.

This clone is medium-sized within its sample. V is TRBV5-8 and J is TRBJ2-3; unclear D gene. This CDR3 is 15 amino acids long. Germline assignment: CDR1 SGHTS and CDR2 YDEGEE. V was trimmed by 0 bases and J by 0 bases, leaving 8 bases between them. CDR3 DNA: TGTGCCAGCAGCTTGGAGGCCGTTAGCACAGATACGCAGTATTTT. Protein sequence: CASSLEAVSTDTQYF.

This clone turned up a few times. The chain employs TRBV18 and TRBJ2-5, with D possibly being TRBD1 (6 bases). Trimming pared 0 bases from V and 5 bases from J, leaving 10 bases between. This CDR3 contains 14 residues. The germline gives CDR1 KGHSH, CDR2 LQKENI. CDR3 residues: CASSPPGTGETQYF. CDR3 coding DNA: TGTGCCAGCTCACCACCTGGCACAGGGGAGACCCAGTACTTC.

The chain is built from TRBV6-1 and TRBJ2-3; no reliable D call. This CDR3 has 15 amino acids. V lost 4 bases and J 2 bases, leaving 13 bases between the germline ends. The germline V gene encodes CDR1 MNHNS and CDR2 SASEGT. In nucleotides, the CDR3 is TGTGCCAGCAGTGCGGGTAGCAGATTCACAGATACGCAGTATTTT. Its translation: CASSAGSRFTDTQYF.

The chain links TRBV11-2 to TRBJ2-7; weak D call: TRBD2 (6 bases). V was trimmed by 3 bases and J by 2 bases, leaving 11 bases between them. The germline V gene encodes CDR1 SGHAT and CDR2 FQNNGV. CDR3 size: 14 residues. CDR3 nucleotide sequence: TGTGCCAGCAGCTTGGGGGGTGGGACCTACGAGCAGTACTTC. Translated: CASSLGGGTYEQYF.

CDR3 sequence reads: CASSSGTVSRGGYTF. The DNA of the CDR3 is TGCGCCAGCAGCTCCGGGACAGTTTCTAGAGGTGGCTACACCTTC. The chain links TRBV5-1 to TRBJ1-2; 7 bases are a match to TRBD1. The CDR3 sequence is 15 residues long. The V and J ends lost 3 bases and 7 bases, in that order; junction bases with no gene match: 12. CDR1 is SGHRS, CDR2 YFSETQ, per germline.

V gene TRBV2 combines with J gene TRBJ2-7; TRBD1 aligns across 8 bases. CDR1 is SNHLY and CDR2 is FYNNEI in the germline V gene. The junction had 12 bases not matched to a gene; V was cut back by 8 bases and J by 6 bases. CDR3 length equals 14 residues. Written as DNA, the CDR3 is TGTGCCAGCGACAGCCTACAGGGGGGCGTCGAGCAGTACTTC. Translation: CASDSLQGGVEQYF.

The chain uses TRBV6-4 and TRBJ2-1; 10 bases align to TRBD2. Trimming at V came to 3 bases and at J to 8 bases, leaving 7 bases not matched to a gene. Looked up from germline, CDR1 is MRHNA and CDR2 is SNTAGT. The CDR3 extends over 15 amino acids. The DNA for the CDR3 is TGTGCCAGCAGTGATGGTGATAGCGGGGGGCATGAGCAGTTCTTC. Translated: CASSDGDSGGHEQFF.

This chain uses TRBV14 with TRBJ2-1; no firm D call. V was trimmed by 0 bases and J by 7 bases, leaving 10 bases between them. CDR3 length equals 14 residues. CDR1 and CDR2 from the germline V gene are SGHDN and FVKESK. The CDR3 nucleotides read TGTGCCAGCAGCCAAGACGACGTTCAGAATGAGCAGTTCTTC. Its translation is CASSQDDVQNEQFF.

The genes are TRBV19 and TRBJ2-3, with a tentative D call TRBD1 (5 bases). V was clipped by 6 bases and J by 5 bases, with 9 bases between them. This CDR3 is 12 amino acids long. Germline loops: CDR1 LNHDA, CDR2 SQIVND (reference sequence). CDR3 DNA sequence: TGTGCCAGTAGAAACACAGGAGATACGCAGTATTTT. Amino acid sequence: CASRNTGDTQYF.

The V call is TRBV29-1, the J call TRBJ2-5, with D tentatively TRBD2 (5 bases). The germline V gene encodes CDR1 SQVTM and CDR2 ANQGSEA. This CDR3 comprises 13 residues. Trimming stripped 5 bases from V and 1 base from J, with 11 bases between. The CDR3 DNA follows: TGCAGCGTTCTTTCGGGGATCCAAGAGACCCAGTACTTC. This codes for CSVLSGIQETQYF.

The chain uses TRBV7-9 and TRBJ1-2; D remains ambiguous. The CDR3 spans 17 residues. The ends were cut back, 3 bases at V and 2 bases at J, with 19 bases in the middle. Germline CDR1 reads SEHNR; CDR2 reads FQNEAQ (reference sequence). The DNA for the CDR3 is TGTGCCAGCAGCTTGGCCGGAGAGAAAACCCTCAACTATGGCTACACCTTC. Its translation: CASSLAGEKTLNYGYTF.

The CDR3 is CASSNRLGEAFF. CDR3 coding DNA: TGTGCCAGCTCAAACAGGCTCGGTGAAGCTTTCTTT. This chain connects TRBV18 to TRBJ1-1, with a tentative D call TRBD1 (5 bases). This CDR3 has 12 residues. V dropped 5 bases and J dropped 7 bases, with 11 bases sitting between them. CDR1 and CDR2 from the germline V gene are KGHSH and LQKENI.

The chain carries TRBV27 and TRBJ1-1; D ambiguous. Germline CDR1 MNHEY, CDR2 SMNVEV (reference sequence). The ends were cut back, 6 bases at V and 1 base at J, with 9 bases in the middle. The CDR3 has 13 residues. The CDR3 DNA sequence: TGTGCCAGCAGGGTGGGAGGGAACACTGAAGCTTTCTTT. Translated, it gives CASRVGGNTEAFF.

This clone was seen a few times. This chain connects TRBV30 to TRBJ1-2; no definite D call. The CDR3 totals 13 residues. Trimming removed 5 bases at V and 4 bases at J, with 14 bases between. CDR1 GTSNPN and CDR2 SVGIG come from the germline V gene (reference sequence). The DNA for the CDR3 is TGTGCCTGGGGACTCCTGGGAGGCTATGGCTACACCTTC. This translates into CAWGLLGGYGYTF.

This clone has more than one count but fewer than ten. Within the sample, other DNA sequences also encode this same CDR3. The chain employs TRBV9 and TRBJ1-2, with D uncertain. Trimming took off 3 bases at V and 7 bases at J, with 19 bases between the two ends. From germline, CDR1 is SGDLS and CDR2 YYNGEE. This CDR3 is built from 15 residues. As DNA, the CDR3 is TGTGCCAGCAGCGCGACGGGAAACCCGATAGGTGGCTACACCTTC. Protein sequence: CASSATGNPIGGYTF.

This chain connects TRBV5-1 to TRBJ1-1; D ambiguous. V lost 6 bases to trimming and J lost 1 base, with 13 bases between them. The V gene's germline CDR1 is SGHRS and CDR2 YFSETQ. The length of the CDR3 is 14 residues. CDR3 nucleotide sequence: TGCGCCAGCAAATACCAGGATTGGAACACTGAAGCTTTCTTT. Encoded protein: CASKYQDWNTEAFF.

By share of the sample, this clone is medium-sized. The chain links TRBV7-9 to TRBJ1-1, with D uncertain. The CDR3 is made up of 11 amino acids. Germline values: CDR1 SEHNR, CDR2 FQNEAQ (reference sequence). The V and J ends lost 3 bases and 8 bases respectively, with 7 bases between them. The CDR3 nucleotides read TGTGCCAGCAGCTTGTCCGGGGAAGCTTTCTTT. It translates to CASSLSGEAFF.

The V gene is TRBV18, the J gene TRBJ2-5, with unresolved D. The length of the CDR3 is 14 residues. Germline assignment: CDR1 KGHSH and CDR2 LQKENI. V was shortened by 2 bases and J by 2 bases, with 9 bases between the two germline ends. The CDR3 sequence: CASSPRATQETQYF. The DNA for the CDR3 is TGTGCCAGCTCACCAAGAGCCACACAAGAGACCCAGTACTTC.

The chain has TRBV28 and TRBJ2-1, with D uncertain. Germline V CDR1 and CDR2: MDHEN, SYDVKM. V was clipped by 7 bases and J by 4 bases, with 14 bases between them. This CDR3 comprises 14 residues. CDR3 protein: CASTPGSLYNEQFF. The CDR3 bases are TGTGCCAGCACTCCAGGTAGTTTATACAATGAGCAGTTCTTC. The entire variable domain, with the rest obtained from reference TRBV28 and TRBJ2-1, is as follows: DVKVTQSSRYLVKRTGEKVFLECVQDMDHENMFWYRQDPGLGLRLIYFSYDVKMKEKGDIPEGYSVSREKKERFSLILESASTNQTSMYLCASTPGSLYNEQFFGPGTRLTVL.

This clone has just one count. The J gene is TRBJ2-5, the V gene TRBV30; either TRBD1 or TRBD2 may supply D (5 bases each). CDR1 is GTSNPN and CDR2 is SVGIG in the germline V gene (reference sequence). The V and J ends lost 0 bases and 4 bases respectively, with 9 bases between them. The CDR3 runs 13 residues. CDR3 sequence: CAWSVGETETQYF. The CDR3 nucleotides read TGTGCCTGGAGTGTGGGGGAGACAGAGACCCAGTACTTC. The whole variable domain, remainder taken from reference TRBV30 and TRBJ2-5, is SQTIHQWPATLVQPVGSPLSLECTVEGTSNPNLYWYRQAAGRGLQLLFYSVGIGQISSEVPQNLSASRPQDRQFILSSKKLLLSDSGFYLCAWSVGETETQYFGPGTRLLVL.

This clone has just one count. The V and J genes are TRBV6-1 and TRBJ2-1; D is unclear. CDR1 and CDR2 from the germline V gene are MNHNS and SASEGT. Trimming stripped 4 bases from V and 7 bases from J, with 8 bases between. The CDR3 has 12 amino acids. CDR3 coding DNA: TGTGCCAGCAGTGCAATGTGGAATGAGCAGTTCTTC. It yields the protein CASSAMWNEQFF.

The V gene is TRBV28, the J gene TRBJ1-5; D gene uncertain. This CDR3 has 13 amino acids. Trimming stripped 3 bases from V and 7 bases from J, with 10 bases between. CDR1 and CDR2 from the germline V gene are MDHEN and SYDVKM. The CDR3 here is CASSLMVGQPQHF. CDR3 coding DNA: TGTGCCAGCAGTTTGATGGTAGGACAGCCCCAGCATTTT.

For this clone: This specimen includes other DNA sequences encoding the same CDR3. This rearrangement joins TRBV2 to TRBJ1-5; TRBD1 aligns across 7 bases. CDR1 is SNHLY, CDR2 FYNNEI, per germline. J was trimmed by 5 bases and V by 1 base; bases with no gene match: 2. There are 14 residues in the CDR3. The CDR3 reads CASSEEGAHQPQHF. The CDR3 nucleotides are TGTGCCAGCAGTGAAGAGGGGGCCCATCAGCCCCAGCATTTT. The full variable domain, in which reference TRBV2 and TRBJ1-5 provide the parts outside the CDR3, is EPEVTQTPSHQVTQMGQEVILRCVPISNHLYFYWYRQILGQKVEFLVSFYNNEISEKSEIFDDQFSVERPDGSNFTLKIRSTKLEDSAMYFCASSEEGAHQPQHFGDGTRLSIL.

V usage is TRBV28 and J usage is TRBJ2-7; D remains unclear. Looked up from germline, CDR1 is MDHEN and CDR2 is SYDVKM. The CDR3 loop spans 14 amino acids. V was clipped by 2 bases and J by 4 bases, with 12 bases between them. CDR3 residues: CASSLVLGPYEQYF. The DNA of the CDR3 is TGTGCCAGCAGTTTAGTCCTAGGGCCGTACGAGCAGTACTTC. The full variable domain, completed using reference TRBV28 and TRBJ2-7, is DVKVTQSSRYLVKRTGEKVFLECVQDMDHENMFWYRQDPGLGLRLIYFSYDVKMKEKGDIPEGYSVSREKKERFSLILESASTNQTSMYLCASSLVLGPYEQYFGPGTRLTVT.

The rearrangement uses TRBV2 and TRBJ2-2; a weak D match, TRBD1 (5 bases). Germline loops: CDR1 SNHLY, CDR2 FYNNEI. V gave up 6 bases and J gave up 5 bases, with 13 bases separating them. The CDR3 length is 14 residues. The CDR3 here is CASRALQGTGELFF. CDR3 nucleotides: TGTGCCAGCAGGGCCCTTCAGGGAACCGGGGAGCTGTTTTTT.

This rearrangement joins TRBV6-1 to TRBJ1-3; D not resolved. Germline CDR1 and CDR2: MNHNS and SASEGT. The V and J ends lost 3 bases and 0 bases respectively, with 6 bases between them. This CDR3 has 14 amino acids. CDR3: CASSEAFSGNTIYF. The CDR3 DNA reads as TGTGCCAGCAGTGAGGCTTTCTCTGGAAACACCATATATTTT.